The clone carrying this TCR beta chain was observed once. Assay: immunoSEQ multiplex PCR; the TCRdb copy retains only in-frame clones and omits some. The table shows 210,000 or so clones, with more than 70% occurring only once. The ends were cut back, 2 bases at V and 3 bases at J, with 9 bases in the middle. Germline loops: CDR1 SGHDT, CDR2 YYEEEE. The CDR3 totals 13 residues. The record originates from a study of blood T cell repertoires in COVID-19. The sequence came from a man aged 45-60 years with active or convalescent COVID-19. The sample was peripheral blood. The rearrangement links TRBV5-6 to TRBJ2-7; D perhaps matches TRBD2 (5 bases). CDR3 sequence (DNA): TGTGCCAGCAGCTTCCGGGGAAGCTACGAGCAGTACTTC. Amino acid sequence: CASSFRGSYEQYF.